Detailed here is one T cell receptor beta chain. Its target is not known. This sample was included in a study of blood T cells in healthy people across ages. CDR3 length: 12 residues. Germline V gives CDR1 DFQATT, CDR2 SNEGSKA (reference sequence). Study-wide findings and caveats: The CMV status of each donor remained undetermined, and this could have confounded shifts in expanded clonotypes.

The extraction recovered at least 6 micrograms of total RNA per sample. The use of a sample-barcoded 5' primer and a J-beta primer mix characterized a second PCR of about 7 to 12 cycles. Samples each returned at least 3 million CDR3-containing paired-end reads. MiXCR was run by TCRdb on the 5' RACE reads, yielding one entry per CDR3 protein. The data hold fewer than 950,000 distinct CDR3 sequences, with roughly 53% observed a single time. Sequenced material: blood. The rearrangement joins TRBV20-1 to TRBJ2-5, with TRBD1 matching 7 bases. The tail of the sequence fits TRBJ2-7 better, so the J call may be wrong. The sequence came from a man older than 75 in good health. CDR3 nucleotides: TGCAGTGCTACCCGGACAGGTCGCGAGCAGTACTTC. This codes for CSATRTGREQYF.